The following is a T cell receptor (beta chain) sequence with its context. There is no known antigen for this receptor. Base qualities are not at hand, and no much larger clone is one base apart. Instrument used: Illumina NovaSeq 6000. TCRalpha and TCRbeta cDNA libraries were built by 5'RACE with constant-segment primers, adding sample barcodes and unique molecular identifiers. Trizol reagent was used to extract RNA from every sample. Library amplification was performed in two PCR steps, and a second sample barcode and Illumina TruSeq adapters were introduced in the second step. Libraries were sequenced on an Illumina NovaSeq with 2 x 150 bp paired-end reads. The authors' pipeline ran thus. Reads were demultiplexed and collapsed into UMI-guided consensus sequences with migec v1.2.7. Using mixcr v2.1.11, the UMI consensuses were aligned to TRA and TRB V and J templates and assembled into clonotypes. Expanded or contracted clonotypes were those called significant by both edgeR and NoisET, with noise models trained on biological replicates. For edgeR calls, the cutoffs were a false discovery rate-adjusted p below 0.01 and a log2 fold-change threshold of 1. As an exploratory analysis of dynamics, max-normalized trajectories of the 1000 most abundant clonotypes were examined by PCA with hierarchical clustering. Separately sequenced CD4+ and CD8+ repertoires were used to assign a CD4 or CD8 phenotype to each responding clone. Clones were called with MiXCR by TCRdb after fastp trimmed the public reads at Q25, and only in-frame beta chains were retained. Each entry is one CDR3 protein sequence, shown with its most common DNA and genes. The V and J calls follow TCRdb's processing rather than the paper's. The sample contains 300,000 to 400,000 distinct CDR3 sequences, under 15% of them found a single time. Together, the top ten hold about a fifth of the sample.

The data stem from a study of T-cell memory formation after mild COVID-19 (dated by TCRdb to the early 2020s). Regarding the complete study: TCR sequence clusters from the two donors were found to be largely donor specific. Longitudinal TCRalpha and TCRbeta repertoire sequencing tracked T-cell clones expanding and contracting after mild COVID-19 in a couple of donors. Two young, previously healthy adult volunteers, one female and one male, were included in the cohort.

PBMCs were isolated by Ficoll-Paque density gradient centrifugation. The research as a whole found: Some responding clones were found in pre-infection memory, which suggests that pre-existing cross-reactive memory T cells took part in the SARS-CoV-2 response. Only two mild cases were covered in the study, and larger cohorts including severe cases with pre-infection samples were considered necessary. Balanced CD4/CD8 phenotypes were observed for clones contracting from day 15 to 85, whereas a bias towards CD4+ was observed for a second wave of clones expanding from day 15 to 37. Whether the second-wave clones peaking on day 37 were SARS-CoV-2 specific was not confirmed. Contracting CD4+ clones were located mainly in the CM and EM memory subsets, whereas CD8+ clones were found to be enriched in EMRA.

Its CDR3 holds 15 amino acids, cysteine through phenylalanine. Only the CDR3 region is kept as DNA, spanning 45 bases read in frame from base 1. Reading the germline V gene gives CDR1 SGHRS and CDR2 YFSETQ. The trim is 4 bases for V and 5 bases for J, with a gap of 19 bases between the germline ends. This clonotype originated in a man younger than 35 who had mild COVID-19 (a few samples of this study predate the infection). The sample titles of this study are shuffled in the database, so cell type and time point are left out; the donor was told from shared clones. The rearranged segments are TRBV5-1 and TRBJ2-7; no confident D gene assignment can be made. The source material was PBMCs or a T cell subset sorted from them (not recorded which). The CDR3 sequence is CASSTRRGGTHEQYF. The sequenced DNA: TGCGCCAGCAGCACTCGCCGAGGTGGAACCCACGAGCAGTACTTC.